The 16 T cell receptor beta chains presented below share a single source sample, sequenced in a study of shared clonotypes between healthy human individuals. The naive CD8 subset, CD45RO-negative cells positively selected for CCR7, excluded terminally differentiated effector memory CD45RA+ cells. Sequenced by immunoSEQ multiplex PCR; TCRdb stores in-frame clones only, minus some. The sample records millions of clones, approximately 94% being singletons. Sample: naive CD8+ T cells sorted from blood. The source is a man aged 18 to 35 in good health.

The chain carries TRBV2 and TRBJ2-5; D perhaps matches TRBD1 (5 bases). The CDR3 spans 14 residues. CDR1 is SNHLY, CDR2 FYNNEI, per germline. V lost 2 bases and J lost 1, with 8 bases in between. CDR3 bases: TGTGCCAGCAGTGAATCAGACAGCCAAGAGACCCAGTACTTC. It yields the protein CASSESDSQETQYF.

This chain links TRBV4-1 with TRBJ1-6; 10 bases map to TRBD1. V lost 4 bases to trimming and J lost 0 bases; unmatched junction nucleotides: 6. The CDR3 runs 18 residues. The germline gives CDR1 MGHRA, CDR2 YSYEKL. CDR3 in amino acids: CASSPRTGGDSYNSPLHF. CDR3 in DNA: TGCGCCAGCAGCCCACGGACAGGGGGGGACTCCTATAATTCACCCCTCCACTTT.

A remark on this clone: Other nucleotide sequences in the sample specify the same CDR3. The V gene is TRBV30, the J gene TRBJ2-3; D gene unclear. V was pared by 0 bases and J by 4 bases, with 5 bases between. The CDR3 sequence is 12 residues long. In germline, CDR1 is GTSNPN, CDR2 SVGIG (reference sequence). The CDR3 nucleotides are TGTGCCTGGAGTGTAGGCCCAGATACGCAGTATTTT. It specifies CAWSVGPDTQYF.

This sequence joins TRBV18 and TRBJ2-3, with D perhaps matching TRBD2 (6 bases). V was pared by 3 bases and J by 2 bases, with 15 bases between. Germline V gene lookup returns CDR1 KGHSH and CDR2 LQKENI. The CDR3 sequence is 16 residues long. DNA for the CDR3: TGTGCCAGCTCACCCAGCGTGGTAGCGGTCACAGATACGCAGTATTTT. The encoded protein is CASSPSVVAVTDTQYF.

This rearrangement joins TRBV4-1 to TRBJ2-7; D remains ambiguous. Trimming stripped 0 bases from V and 2 bases from J, with 8 bases between. CDR1 is MGHRA and CDR2 is YSYEKL in the germline V gene. The CDR3 is 14 residues long. The CDR3 DNA reads as TGCGCCAGCAGCCAAGAACAGACAACCTACGAGCAGTACTTC. Translated: CASSQEQTTYEQYF.

This chain links TRBV7-9 with TRBJ2-1; 10 positions agree with TRBD2. CDR1 is SEHNR, CDR2 FQNEAQ, per germline (reference sequence). This CDR3 has 16 amino acids. The ends lost 4 bases at V and 6 bases at J; junction bases unmatched: 9. CDR3 in amino acids: CASSSHPSGSFNEQFF. Written as DNA, the CDR3 is TGTGCCAGCAGCTCCCACCCTAGCGGGAGTTTCAATGAGCAGTTCTTC. Using reference TRBV7-9 and TRBJ2-1 for the parts outside the CDR3, the full variable domain is DTGVSQNPRHKITKRGQNVTFRCDPISEHNRLYWYRQTLGQGPEFLTYFQNEAQLEKSRLLSDRFSAERPKGSFSTLEIQRTEQGDSAMYLCASSSHPSGSFNEQFFGPGTRLTVL.

With respect to this clone: The same CDR3 can be traced to other DNA sequences in this sample. V gene TRBV9 combines with J gene TRBJ2-7; perhaps TRBD2 as D (7 bases). In germline, CDR1 is SGDLS, CDR2 YYNGEE. The V end lost 0 bases, the J end lost 4 bases, and 11 bases lay between the germline ends. The CDR3 extends over 14 amino acids. The CDR3 coding sequence is TGTGCCAGCAGCGTAGGCGGGGGCCTTTACGAGCAGTACTTC. It specifies CASSVGGGLYEQYF.

This clone has a single count. This specimen includes other DNA sequences encoding the same CDR3. This chain connects TRBV6-5 to TRBJ2-3; D may be TRBD2 (5 bases). V was pared by 2 bases and J by 3 bases, with 12 bases between. The CDR3 has 15 residues. Germline CDR1 is MNHEY and CDR2 is SVGAGI. The CDR3 protein is CASSYRTSGTDTQYF. CDR3 in DNA: TGTGCCAGCAGTTACCGGACCTCGGGGACAGATACGCAGTATTTT.

The V call is TRBV11-2, the J call TRBJ2-7; no definite D call. Germline assignment: CDR1 SGHAT and CDR2 FQNNGV. Trimming removed 5 bases from V and 4 bases from J, with 12 bases in between. The CDR3 totals 13 residues. CDR3 coding DNA: TGTGCCAGCAGCCCAGTGGACGGGTACGAGCAGTACTTC. Protein sequence: CASSPVDGYEQYF.

CDR3 coding DNA: TGTGCCAGCAGCTTCGGGACTGGGCCAAGTAAACTGTTTTTT. Its protein product is CASSFGTGPSKLFF. The V and J genes are TRBV5-6 and TRBJ1-4; the D gene is possibly TRBD1 (5 bases). This CDR3 is built from 14 residues. CDR1 and CDR2 (germline): SGHDT, YYEEEE. V lost 2 bases to trimming and J lost 11 bases, with 16 bases between them.

The V call is TRBV4-1, the J call TRBJ2-7, with D hard to call. Germline V gene lookup returns CDR1 MGHRA and CDR2 YSYEKL. This CDR3 contains 14 residues. The ends were cut back, 6 bases at V and 6 bases at J, with 18 bases in the middle. The CDR3 spells CASSQLGLMVEQYF. DNA of the CDR3: TGCGCCAGCAGTCAGCTAGGGCTGATGGTCGAGCAGTACTTC.

Regarding this clone: The same CDR3 is also encoded by other DNA sequences in this sample. This chain links TRBV11-3 with TRBJ2-2; the D is unclear. The CDR3 runs to 12 residues. Germline V gene sequence: CDR1 SGHNT, CDR2 YENEEA. Between the trimmed V and J ends, which lost 2 bases and 2 bases, there was a span of 0 bases. For the CDR3, the DNA is TGTGCCAGCAGCTTAAACACCGGGGAGCTGTTTTTT. It translates to CASSLNTGELFF.

The V and J genes are TRBV13 and TRBJ2-1; 12 nucleotides line up with TRBD2. Germline values: CDR1 PRHDT, CDR2 FYEKMQ (reference sequence). J lost 4 bases, V lost 5 bases, and 6 bases had no gene match. The CDR3 is 16 amino acids. The CDR3 region has the DNA TGTGCCAGCAGCAACCTAGCGGGAGGGGAATACAATGAGCAGTTCTTC. Translated, it gives CASSNLAGGEYNEQFF.

This clone came up a few times. Other nucleotide sequences from this sample produce the same CDR3. This chain uses TRBV5-1 with TRBJ2-1; TRBD1 aligns across 11 bases. CDR1 and CDR2 from the germline V gene are SGHRS and YFSETQ. The V segment lost 4 bases and the J segment 7 bases; nucleotides outside the gene matches: 4. This CDR3 is built from 14 residues. CDR3 nucleotide sequence: TGCGCCAGCAGCCTAGGGACAGGGGGGAATGAGCAGTTCTTC. This encodes CASSLGTGGNEQFF.

This clone was seen once. This chain joins TRBV28 and TRBJ2-3; no firm D call. The CDR3 spans 15 residues. Germline lookup yields CDR1 MDHEN and CDR2 SYDVKM. V lost 7 bases and J lost 4, with 18 bases in between. The CDR3 DNA sequence: TGTGCCAGCATTAATATAGGGCTTCGGGCAGATACGCAGTATTTT. Translating it yields CASINIGLRADTQYF.

The rearrangement links TRBV7-9 to TRBJ1-3; the D gene is possibly TRBD1 (5 bases). CDR3 length equals 14 residues. The germline V and J ends were trimmed by 5 bases and 2 bases, with 10 bases remaining between them. The germline V gene encodes CDR1 SEHNR and CDR2 FQNEAQ (reference sequence). CDR3 loop: CASSPRETGNTIYF. Written as DNA, the CDR3 is TGTGCCAGCAGCCCCAGGGAAACTGGAAACACCATATATTTT.